Sequencing of this TCR beta chain was carried out in a study of blood T cell repertoires in COVID-19. Using immunoSEQ multiplex PCR, the repertoire was profiled, and TCRdb retains in-frame clones only, with some absent. The data contain tens of thousands of clones, around 80% of them singletons. There are 14 residues in the CDR3. Germline V lookup: CDR1 SSHAT, CDR2 FNYEAQ (reference sequence). V shed 4 bases and J shed 0 bases, with 10 bases lying between them. The sequence derives from a man aged 50 to 60 with COVID-19, enrolled during active disease. V usage is TRBV7-7 and J usage is TRBJ2-7; no clear D. Sequenced material: peripheral blood. CDR3 protein: CASSSGPSSYEQYF. CDR3 DNA: TGTGCCAGCAGCTCGGGTCCCAGCTCCTACGAGCAGTACTTC.